This T cell receptor beta chain comes out of a study of blood T cell repertoires in COVID-19. Study-wide context: T cells, B-cell-depleted T cells, or PBMCs supplied cDNA or gDNA.

As originally analysed: By means of reference gene primer amplification, nucleated cell counts were estimated. The protocol was immunoSEQ multiplex PCR, while the TCRdb copy is restricted to in-frame clones and leaves out a portion. V, J and clone size are taken as reported in that table, and D and trimming were inferred from the DNA itself. The data show some 30,000 clones, with about 90% seen just once and approximately 1.5% held by the top ten. The CDR3 has 14 amino acids. Trimming stripped 2 bases from V and 3 bases from J, with 7 bases between. Per the germline V gene, CDR1 is MNHEY and CDR2 is SMNVEV (reference sequence).

Material for sequencing was peripheral blood. This receptor was taken from a man aged 60 to 75 with active COVID-19. The J gene is TRBJ2-2, the V gene TRBV27, with D maybe TRBD1 (5 bases). This CDR3 reads CASSLGADTGELFF. In DNA form, the CDR3 reads TGTGCCAGCAGTTTAGGGGCGGACACCGGGGAGCTGTTTTTT.